This T cell receptor beta chain was sequenced for a study of regulatory T cells in long-lasting Graves disease. As to time point: persistent/refractory GD, antithyroid drugs over 5 years with positive TRAb. PBMCs were the source of the RNA used for TCR sequencing. CDR3 length equals 12 residues. Looked up from germline, CDR1 is DFQATT and CDR2 is SNEGSKA (reference sequence). Notes on this clonotype: Its antigen is not known. A single base separates this from a much larger clone, so it may be a read error.

Study outcomes and limitations: Persistent Graves' patients showed less TCR diversity than newly diagnosed patients showed.

Building the TCR beta libraries relied on iRepertoire HTBI primers, and CDR3 regions underwent Arm-PCR. Using its own MiXCR run on the multiplex PCR reads, TCRdb lists one record per CDR3 protein. The repertoire holds 400,000 to 500,000 distinct CDR3 sequences, 20% to 25% seen once, with around 12% in the top ten. This sample comprised peripheral blood mononuclear cells (PBMCs), obtained when the disease was refractory, from a patient treated with antithyroid drugs. The chain carries TRBV20-1 and TRBJ2-5; D is uncertain. This sequence was found in a female donor with Graves disease. Written as DNA, the CDR3 is TGCAGTGCTACTCTAACACAAGAGGCCCAGTACTTC. Translating it yields CSATLTQEAQYF.